Below are 5 T cell receptor beta chains sequenced from a single sample in a study of cytomegalovirus exposure and HLA in healthy donors. 60 Vbeta and 13 Jbeta primers were used in PCR. Profiling relied on immunoSEQ multiplex PCR, and the TCRdb table lists in-frame clones only, not all of them. The repertoire has about 110,000 clones, around 70% of them found once; the top ten carry just over 8.5%. Sequenced material: PBMCs. The receptors shown here come from a young man in good health and CMV-seropositive.

In this sample, this clone turned up once. The chain links TRBV19 to TRBJ2-1; tentatively, D is TRBD2 (7 bases). Germline V CDR1 and CDR2: LNHDA, SQIVND (reference sequence). Trimming cost V 5 bases and J 7 bases, with 15 bases left between them. This CDR3 has 14 amino acids. The CDR3: CASSGGRDINEQFF. In DNA form, the CDR3 reads TGTGCCAGTAGTGGAGGGAGGGACATAAATGAGCAGTTCTTC. Complete variable domain (other parts from reference TRBV19 and TRBJ2-1): DGGITQSPKYLFRKEGQNVTLSCEQNLNHDAMYWYRQDPGQGLRLIYYSQIVNDFQKGDIAEGYSVSREKKESFPLTVTSAQKNPTAFYLCASSGGRDINEQFFGPGTRLTVL.

This chain connects TRBV27 to TRBJ1-1; possible D gene TRBD1, 6 bases. Germline CDR1 MNHEY, CDR2 SMNVEV (reference sequence). V was cut by 3 bases and J by 7 bases, with 15 bases left in between. The CDR3 sequence is 14 residues long. For the CDR3, the DNA is TGTGCCAGCAGTTTGATAGGACAGCTCAATGAAGCTTTCTTT. It codes for CASSLIGQLNEAFF.

This clone was recorded once. J is TRBJ1-2 and V is TRBV5-1; 9 bases align to TRBD1. The germline CDR1 and CDR2 sequences are SGHRS and YFSETQ. The CDR3 has 16 amino acids. V dropped 4 bases and J dropped 1; count of bases not matched to a gene: 8. The CDR3 DNA is TGCGCCAGCAGCCCGGGACAGGGCACGCTTAACTATGGCTACACCTTC. Its protein product is CASSPGQGTLNYGYTF.

V is TRBV9 and J is TRBJ2-3; the match to TRBD2 covers 11 bases. The CDR3 has 20 residues. After removal of 3 bases from V and 1 base from J, the junction contained 16 bases not matched to a gene. Per the germline V gene, CDR1 is SGDLS and CDR2 is YYNGEE. The CDR3: CASSGHTSGRSSLGTDTQYF. The CDR3 DNA reads TGTGCCAGCAGCGGACACACTAGCGGGAGATCTTCCCTCGGCACAGATACGCAGTATTTT.

In its sample, this clone was seen once. CDR3 sequence (DNA): TGTGCCAGCAGCTTAGGACAGGGGGAGACCCAGTACTTC. Amino acid sequence: CASSLGQGETQYF. The chain carries TRBV7-9 and TRBJ2-5, with 8 bases identical to TRBD1. V was pared by 1 base and J by 5 bases, with 0 bases of the junction left unmatched. This CDR3 is 13 amino acids long. The germline gives CDR1 SEHNR, CDR2 FQNEAQ (reference sequence).